This T cell receptor beta chain was documented in a study of blood T cell repertoires in COVID-19. At the level of the study: The origin of the acute and convalescent COVID-19 samples was the United States, Italy and Spain. From T cells, B-cell-depleted T cells, or PBMCs came the material, which was cDNA or gDNA.

Germline V gene lookup returns CDR1 GTSNPN and CDR2 SVGIG (reference sequence). Trimming removed 6 bases at V and 3 bases at J, with 11 bases between. This CDR3 comprises 13 residues. A single count supports this clone. Source study methods: Reference gene primers were amplified, and this amplification served to estimate nucleated cell counts. Measured with immunoSEQ multiplex PCR; TCRdb has only the in-frame clones, and not every one. V and J calls and clone size are copied from that table; D and trimming were computed from the DNA. Of about 120,000 clones listed, about 86% were seen once; the top ten hold 3.5% to 4%.

The J gene is TRBJ1-4, the V gene TRBV30, with D possibly matching TRBD1 (5 bases). The sequence was obtained from a woman in her fifties or sixties with acute or convalescent COVID-19. Source material: peripheral blood. CDR3 DNA sequence: TGTGCCTGCCCGAAGGGGTCTAATGAAAAACTGTTTTTT. The encoded protein is CACPKGSNEKLFF.